Listed below are T cell receptor beta chains from one sample, sequenced in a study of spatial heterogeneity in lung cancer. MiXCR, run by TCRdb on the 5' RACE reads, gives a single entry per CDR3 protein. The table includes about 86,000 distinct CDR3 sequences, 10% to 15% detected once. Sequenced material: PBMCs, taken at surgery. These receptor sequences come from a male donor with early-stage non-small cell lung cancer. Each CDR3 is given with its conserved first and last residue. The D gene is left open where the match is weak. Clone size is stated in some rows and not others, as once, few, many or a class when expanded.

D gene	V gene	clone size	J gene	CDR3 protein	CDR3 DNA
TRBD1	TRBV30	-	TRBJ1-5	CAWSRDRRGQPQHF	TGTGCCTGGAGTCGGGACAGGAGAGGTCAGCCCCAGCATTTT
-	TRBV7-3	-	TRBJ2-1	CASSLIHEQFF	TGTGCCAGCAGCTTAATACATGAGCAGTTCTTC
-	TRBV7-9	few	TRBJ2-1	CASSLTGIGEQFF	TGTGCCAGCAGCTTGACAGGTATCGGGGAGCAGTTCTTC
-	TRBV20-1	many	TRBJ1-3	CSARDREGGNTIYF	TGCAGTGCTAGAGATCGGGAGGGTGGAAACACCATATATTTT
-	TRBV3-1	-	TRBJ2-7	CASSQEARGTYEQYF	TGTGCCAGCAGCCAAGAGGCCCGGGGAACCTACGAGCAGTACTTC
-	TRBV10-3	few	TRBJ2-3	CAISESGDTQYF	TGTGCCATCAGTGAGTCCGGAGATACGCAGTATTTT
-	TRBV4-2	few	TRBJ1-2	CASSQGGSGGIGGYTF	TGTGCCAGCAGCCAAGGTGGTTCGGGCGGAATTGGTGGCTACACCTTC
TRBD2	TRBV20-1	few	TRBJ2-1	CSANSLAGGTDEQFF	TGCAGTGCTAATTCACTAGCGGGAGGGACGGATGAGCAGTTCTTC
TRBD1	TRBV19	-	TRBJ1-5	CASSTGTAQNQPQHF	TGTGCCAGTAGTACCGGGACAGCCCAAAATCAGCCCCAGCATTTT
TRBD2	TRBV29-1	-	TRBJ2-1	CSVRGRLAGEFSYNEQFF	TGCAGCGTTCGAGGGCGCCTAGCGGGAGAATTCTCCTACAATGAGCAGTTCTTC
TRBD1	TRBV7-9	few	TRBJ1-5	CASSSSRDRVGQPQHF	TGTGCCAGCAGCTCGTCACGGGACAGGGTTGGACAGCCCCAGCATTTT
-	TRBV14	-	TRBJ2-6	CASSRPSGANVLTF	TGTGCCAGCAGCCGGCCCTCTGGGGCCAACGTCCTGACTTTC
-	TRBV12-3/TRBV12-4	many	TRBJ1-3	CASSPGFHSSGNTIYF	TGTGCCAGCAGTCCCGGGTTTCACAGCTCTGGAAACACCATATATTTT
-	TRBV25-1	few	TRBJ2-1	CASSAPPPSNEQFF	TGTGCCAGCAGTGCCCCTCCCCCGTCCAATGAGCAGTTCTTC
-	TRBV6-1	-	TRBJ1-1	CASTPPGGRRTEAFF	TGTGCCAGCACCCCCCCGGGTGGGAGGCGCACTGAAGCTTTCTTT
TRBD1	TRBV19	-	TRBJ2-3	CASSGTGSIEGTDTQYF	TGTGCCAGTTCCGGGACAGGGTCCATTGAGGGCACAGATACGCAGTATTTT
-	TRBV6-6	-	TRBJ1-6	CASSYSPLNKFSYNSPLHF	TGTGCCAGCAGTTACTCGCCCTTAAATAAATTCTCCTATAATTCACCCCTCCACTTT
TRBD1	TRBV10-3	many	TRBJ1-1	CAISLDRASAFF	TGTGCCATCAGCCTGGACAGGGCTTCGGCTTTCTTT
-	TRBV6-1	few	TRBJ2-7	CASSPLGGYSYEQYF	TGTGCCAGCAGTCCCCTAGGGGGTTACTCCTACGAGCAGTACTTC
TRBD1	TRBV19	-	TRBJ1-5	CASTPGQGLNQPQHF	TGTGCCAGTACTCCGGGACAGGGGTTAAATCAGCCCCAGCATTTT
TRBD1	TRBV6-1	-	TRBJ1-2	CASSLRQGSGYTF	TGTGCCAGCAGTCTCCGACAGGGGTCCGGCTACACCTTC
-	TRBV12-3/TRBV12-4	few	TRBJ2-7	CASSVGTGSYEQYF	TGTGCCAGCAGTGTCGGGACTGGTAGTTACGAGCAGTACTTC
TRBD1	TRBV5-1	once	TRBJ1-1	CASSTGGTEAFF	TGCGCCAGCTCGACAGGGGGCACTGAAGCTTTCTTT
-	TRBV7-9	-	TRBJ2-2	CASNRALAKGRTGELFF	TGTGCCAGTAACAGGGCACTAGCGAAAGGGCGCACCGGGGAGCTGTTTTTT
TRBD2	TRBV29-1	-	TRBJ2-5	CRVEDGGGLIQETQYF	TGCAGAGTTGAAGATGGGGGGGGGTTAATCCAAGAGACCCAGTACTTC
TRBD1	TRBV14	many	TRBJ1-1	CASSLAGGIAEAFF	TGTGCCAGCAGCCTTGCAGGGGGAATCGCTGAAGCTTTCTTT
-	TRBV27	-	TRBJ1-2	CASSLEGGAGYTF	TGTGCCAGCAGCCTGGAGGGGGGTGCTGGCTACACCTTC
-	TRBV2	-	TRBJ2-1	CASSERTVGGEQFF	TGTGCCAGCAGTGAAAGGACCGTGGGTGGTGAGCAGTTCTTC
-	TRBV29-1	many	TRBJ1-1	CSVMGGSRGNTEAFF	TGCAGCGTTATGGGGGGATCCCGGGGGAACACTGAAGCTTTCTTT
TRBD1	TRBV5-1	few	TRBJ1-1	CASSSVQGGNTEAFF	TGCGCCAGCAGCTCAGTACAGGGGGGGAACACTGAAGCTTTCTTT
-	TRBV11-2	few	TRBJ2-7	CASSYPNRIYEQYF	TGTGCCAGCAGCTATCCCAACCGGATCTACGAGCAGTACTTC
-	TRBV12-5	few	TRBJ1-5	CASGLVPDDQPQHF	TGTGCTAGTGGTTTGGTCCCGGATGATCAGCCCCAGCATTTT
-	TRBV25-1	-	TRBJ2-1	CASRSGGGEQFF	TGTGCCAGCAGATCCGGGGGTGGTGAGCAGTTCTTC